The next 17 T cell receptor beta chains were all read from a single sample in a study of blood T cells in healthy people across ages. PCR was performed a second time for about 7 to 11 cycles using a sample-barcoded 5' primer and a J-beta primer mix. Each CDR3 protein gets one entry after TCRdb re-called the 5' RACE reads with MiXCR. Counted here are roughly 1,000,000 distinct CDR3 sequences, 25% occurring once; the ten biggest clones make up around 0.75%. The data were also submitted as part of a second study, on T cells of mothers and their children.

Sequencing was done on a sample of blood. The receptors originated from a girl aged 2-10 years in good health.

The chain uses TRBV4-1 and TRBJ2-5, with D unclear. The ends were cut back, 1 base at V and 5 bases at J, with 8 bases in the middle. The CDR3 has 13 amino acids. Germline lookup yields CDR1 MGHRA and CDR2 YSYEKL. CDR3 in DNA: TGCGCCAGCAGCCAAGTAGGTAGCGAGACCCAGTACTTC. The encoded protein is CASSQVGSETQYF.

In its sample, this clonotype was seen a few times. The chain carries TRBV7-2 and TRBJ2-3; 9 nucleotides match TRBD2. The trim removed 5 bases at V and 2 bases at J, leaving 8 bases unmatched. CDR3 length equals 16 residues. Germline loops: CDR1 SGHTA, CDR2 FQGNSA. The CDR3 DNA sequence: TGTGCCAGCAGCACTCTGGGACTAGCCACCACAGATACGCAGTATTTT. Translation gives CASSTLGLATTDTQYF.

This clonotype was counted between two and nine times. This sequence joins TRBV9 and TRBJ2-7; 8 bases are shared with TRBD1. J gave up 3 bases and V 3 bases, and 8 bases lay outside the gene matches. Germline V gives CDR1 SGDLS, CDR2 YYNGEE. There are 15 residues in the CDR3. CDR3: CASSAQGQGFYEQYF. In DNA form, the CDR3 reads TGTGCCAGCAGCGCCCAAGGACAGGGATTCTACGAGCAGTACTTC.

This rearrangement joins TRBV7-2 to TRBJ2-1; TRBD2 agrees at 10 bases. The J call may be mistaken, given a closer DNA end match to TRBJ2-7. The CDR3 consists of 14 residues. CDR1 is SGHTA, CDR2 FQGNSA, per germline. The CDR3 DNA is TGTGCCAGCAGCTTAGCAGCGGGGGGGTGGGAGCAGTACTTC. Translating it yields CASSLAAGGWEQYF.

This clonotype was detected only a few times. The CDR3 DNA reads as TGTGCCAGCAGCAGATTAGGCCAGCCCCCTAGTACAGATACGCAGCATTTT. This translates into CASSRLGQPPSTDTQHF. V and J are TRBV21-1 and TRBJ2-3; the D call TRBD1 from the table was never checked on the DNA. The assigned J gene may be wrong: the sequence end matches TRBJ1-5 better. TRBV21-1 is noted as a pseudogene. CDR3 size: 17 residues.

This clonotype was seen a few times. The chain recombines TRBV7-9 with TRBJ1-4; D not resolved. CDR1 is SEHNR and CDR2 is FQNEAQ in the germline V gene (reference sequence). Trimming cost V 5 bases and J 7 bases, with 14 bases left between them. CDR3 length: 14 residues. CDR3 DNA: TGTGCCAGCAGCCCAAAGGGTACGGCTGAAAAACTGTTTTTT. Protein product: CASSPKGTAEKLFF.

A few counts support this clonotype. The genes are TRBV7-3 and TRBJ2-7; D call uncertain. The V gene's germline CDR1 is SGHTA and CDR2 FQGTGA. There are 13 residues in the CDR3. V was cut by 2 bases and J by 7 bases, with 12 bases left in between. CDR3 loop: CASSLAVGWEQYF. The CDR3, as DNA: TGTGCCAGCAGCTTAGCGGTAGGGTGGGAGCAGTACTTC.

In DNA, the CDR3 is TGCGCCAGCAGCCAACTACTCACAACTAGCGGGGGAGGGGGTGAGCAGTTCTTC. Residues: CASSQLLTTSGGGGEQFF. The chain recombines TRBV4-1 with TRBJ2-5, with 11 bases aligning to TRBD2. With the DNA end fitting TRBJ2-1 better, the J assignment may be wrong. The CDR3 extends over 18 amino acids. Germline V gene data show CDR1 as MGHRA and CDR2 as YSYEKL.

This clonotype turned up a few times. This chain connects TRBV7-8 to TRBJ2-1; D remains unclear. V shed 4 bases and J shed 4 bases, with 11 bases lying between them. The CDR3 length is 14 residues. Looked up from germline, CDR1 is SGHVS and CDR2 is FQNEAQ. CDR3 nucleotides: TGTGCCAGCAGCTCCCCAGGAAAATACAATGAGCAGTTCTTC. Its translation: CASSSPGKYNEQFF.

The gene calls are TRBV20-1 and TRBJ2-7; D tentatively fits TRBD1 or TRBD2 (5 bases each). Germline CDR1 reads DFQATT; CDR2 reads SNEGSKA (reference sequence). The CDR3 consists of 14 residues. Trimming took 1 base from V and 3 from J, leaving 13 bases between them. In nucleotides, the CDR3 is TGCAGTGCTAGAGGTGTTGGGACGGACTACGAGCAGTACTTC. Its translation: CSARGVGTDYEQYF.

This clonotype was counted only a few times. V gene TRBV7-2 combines with J gene TRBJ2-1; tentatively, D is TRBD2 (6 bases). The ends were cut back, 3 bases at V and 2 bases at J, with 17 bases in the middle. This CDR3 is 17 amino acids long. Germline-derived CDR1 and CDR2 are SGHTA and FQGNSA. For the CDR3, the DNA is TGTGCCAGCAGCTTGGTAGGGGACGGGGGAGCCTACAATGAGCAGTTCTTC. It specifies CASSLVGDGGAYNEQFF.

This sequence joins TRBV12-3 or TRBV12-4 and TRBJ1-2; a possible D gene is TRBD1 (6 bases). The germline V and J ends were trimmed by 10 bases and 8 bases, with 11 bases remaining between them. This CDR3 is 10 amino acids long. In nucleotides, the CDR3 is TGTGCCACCAACGACAGGGGCTACACCTTC. This encodes CATNDRGYTF.

The genes are TRBV5-1 and TRBJ1-5, with D uncertain. Trimming removed 1 base at V and 4 bases at J, with 12 bases between. The CDR3 spans 15 residues. Per the germline V gene, CDR1 is SGHRS and CDR2 is YFSETQ. CDR3 in DNA: TGCGCCAGCAGCTTGTCCGGGGAACGTAATCAGCCCCAGCATTTT. This sequence encodes CASSLSGERNQPQHF.

This clonotype showed up just once. V and J are TRBV7-2 and TRBJ2-3; D gene uncertain. V was trimmed by 5 bases and J by 5 bases, leaving 20 bases between them. The CDR3 has 16 residues. CDR1 and CDR2 from the germline V gene are SGHTA and FQGNSA. CDR3 sequence reads: CASSLEIQAWGDTQYF. CDR3 DNA sequence: TGTGCCAGCAGCCTAGAGATACAAGCTTGGGGAGATACGCAGTATTTT.

In its sample, this clonotype was seen a few times. V and J are TRBV4-2 and TRBJ2-3, with D possibly TRBD2 on 6 matching bases. The CDR3 extends over 13 amino acids. The V and J ends lost 0 bases and 10 bases respectively, with 11 bases between them. CDR1 is LGHNA, CDR2 YNFKEQ, per germline. CDR3: CASSQDRPGAQYF. DNA for the CDR3: TGTGCCAGCAGCCAAGATCGCCCGGGGGCGCAGTATTTT.

The chain employs TRBV20-1 and TRBJ1-4; 7 nucleotides agree with TRBD1. Germline assignment: CDR1 DFQATT and CDR2 SNEGSKA (reference sequence). V lost 6 bases, J lost 5 bases, and 9 bases stayed unmatched. The CDR3 length is 14 residues. The CDR3 sequence: CSAPSGTVNEKLFF. The CDR3 region has the DNA TGCAGTGCCCCTTCCGGGACAGTGAATGAAAAACTGTTTTTT.

This clonotype was found a few times. The CDR3 DNA reads TGCAGCGTTGCGACAGGGTTCACTGAAGCTTTCTTT. It translates to CSVATGFTEAFF. The chain joins TRBV29-1 to TRBJ1-1, with TRBD1 identical over 7 bases. Germline CDR1 is SQVTM and CDR2 is ANQGSEA. This CDR3 is built from 12 residues. V dropped 4 bases and J dropped 4; count of bases not matched to a gene: 3.